The sequence of this TCR beta chain was determined in a study of a mutant IDH1 vaccine in newly diagnosed glioma. Data came from immunoSEQ multiplex PCR; TCRdb stores just in-frame clones and leaves some out. Of under 35,000 clones listed, 88% are singletons. Regarding time point: baseline, week 1 (first vaccination visit). The treatment is: pre-vaccination baseline after standard-of-care therapy. New WHO grade 3 or 4 astrocytomas that were IDH1-mutant and ATRX-lost occurred in the donors. This CDR3 is built from 20 residues. The germline gives CDR1 MGHRA, CDR2 YSYEKL. The V end was cut by 1 base, the J end by 3 bases, with 27 bases between.

This clonotype was obtained from a woman in her 40s with glioma. This chain connects TRBV4-1 to TRBJ1-1; no clear D. This sample comprised PBMCs, obtained from a glioma patient treated with radiotherapy, temozolomide or both. CDR3 residues: CASSQGWPAIHPTMDTEAFF. CDR3 DNA: TGCGCCAGCAGCCAAGGCTGGCCAGCGATCCACCCTACGATGGACACTGAAGCTTTCTTT.